The 21 T cell receptor beta chains in this list originate from one sample, sequenced in a study of a mutant IDH1 vaccine in newly diagnosed glioma. The antigens of these receptors remain unknown. Time point reported: week 23, last vaccination. The vaccine gave 300 ug of a 20-mer mutant IDH1 peptide subcutaneously per dose. The method was immunoSEQ multiplex PCR; TCRdb's version includes in-frame clones alone and lacks a portion of them. The table lists 41,000 or so clones, 60% to 85% of them singletons, with roughly 6.2% in the top ten. The sequencing used PBMCs, collected from a glioma patient whose treatment included an IDH1 peptide vaccine. The receptors originated from a woman in her 40s with glioma. Some clones in this sample may be carry-over from other donors' samples.

Notes on this clone: A junction boundary mismatches the germline segment, possibly from a read error. V is TRBV20-1 and J is TRBJ2-3; TRBD2 aligns across 13 bases. This CDR3 has 11 residues. In germline, CDR1 is DFQATT, CDR2 SNEGSKA (reference sequence). The CDR3 sequence: CSAGTSGDPVF. Here the CDR3 DNA reads TGCAGTGCTGGGACTAGCGGGGACCCAGTTTTT.

The chain joins TRBV7-9 to TRBJ2-5, with D possibly being TRBD2 (7 bases). Trimming removed 6 bases from V and 5 bases from J, with 22 bases in between. Germline values: CDR1 SEHNR, CDR2 FQNEAQ (reference sequence). This CDR3 region has 16 residues. CDR3 nucleotide sequence: TGTGCCAGCAGTCTCCAGACCGGGGGGCCAGCTGAGACCCAGTACTTC. Protein: CASSLQTGGPAETQYF.

This chain uses TRBV5-4 with TRBJ2-1, with 8 bases that match TRBD1. Germline V gene lookup returns CDR1 SGHNT and CDR2 YYREEE (reference sequence). The V and J ends lost 0 bases and 1 base, in that order; junction bases with no gene match: 0. CDR3 length equals 15 residues. CDR3 residues: CASSLGQGSYNEQFF. DNA of the CDR3: TGTGCCAGCAGCTTGGGACAGGGGTCCTACAATGAGCAGTTCTTC.

The chain uses TRBV28 and TRBJ2-5; 9 bases agree with TRBD1. Losses at the gene ends were 5 bases for V and 0 bases for J; bases not matched to a gene: 10. The CDR3 is 17 residues long. Germline CDR1 reads MDHEN; CDR2 reads SYDVKM. The DNA for the CDR3 is TGTGCCAGCAGTCCCGTCGCCGGGACAGGGTACCAAGAGACCCAGTACTTC. Residues: CASSPVAGTGYQETQYF.

This clone was found once. The V gene is TRBV7-2, the J gene TRBJ2-7; possibly TRBD1 for D (5 bases). The CDR3 totals 15 residues. The V end lost 2 bases, the J end lost 1 base, and 12 bases lay between the germline ends. Germline V gene sequence: CDR1 SGHTA, CDR2 FQGNSA. CDR3 in DNA: TGTGCCAGCAGCTTAATTGGGCAGGGATCCTACGAGCAGTACTTC. Its protein is CASSLIGQGSYEQYF.

The chain couples TRBV5-6 to TRBJ2-7; 8 bases match TRBD1. V lost 5 bases and J lost 4; bases outside the gene matches: 2. Germline V CDR1 and CDR2: SGHDT, YYEEEE. The CDR3 loop spans 12 amino acids. CDR3 loop: CASRDRGYEQYF. CDR3 DNA: TGTGCCAGCAGAGACAGGGGATACGAGCAGTACTTC.

V and J are TRBV4-2 and TRBJ2-7, with D tentatively TRBD2 (6 bases). Trimming pared 6 bases from V and 1 base from J, leaving 7 bases between. Per germline, CDR1 LGHNA and CDR2 YNFKEQ. The CDR3 is 12 residues long. CDR3 in DNA: TGTGCCAGCAGTGGGACTTCCTACGAGCAGTACTTC. Translating gives CASSGTSYEQYF.

V is TRBV6-6 and J is TRBJ2-7; TRBD2 aligns across 9 bases. From germline, CDR1 is MNHNY and CDR2 SVGAGI (reference sequence). The J segment lost 5 bases and the V segment lost 2 bases, leaving 7 bases of the junction unmatched. The CDR3 has 15 amino acids. CDR3 loop: CASSYGAGGRNEQYF. The DNA of the CDR3 is TGTGCCAGCAGTTACGGGGCGGGGGGGCGCAACGAGCAGTACTTC.

J is TRBJ2-1 and V is TRBV7-9, with 7 bases lining up with TRBD1. Germline V CDR1 and CDR2: SEHNR, FQNEAQ (reference sequence). This CDR3 is 15 amino acids long. V gave up 2 bases and J gave up 5 bases; unmatched junction bases: 6. The CDR3 loop is CASSLYRGMDNEQFF. In DNA, the CDR3 is TGTGCCAGCAGCTTATACAGGGGTATGGACAATGAGCAGTTCTTC.

CDR3 bases: TGTGCCAGCAGCTTACGGCATCTCTACGAGCAGTACTTC. Translation: CASSLRHLYEQYF. The rearrangement joins TRBV7-2 to TRBJ2-7, with D uncertain. This CDR3 contains 13 residues. CDR1 is SGHTA and CDR2 is FQGNSA in the germline V gene. V gave up 2 bases and J gave up 3 bases, with 8 bases separating them.

The CDR3 sequence is CASSLNRASSNTGELFF. In DNA, the CDR3 is TGTGCCAGCAGCTTGAACCGGGCTAGCTCGAACACCGGGGAGCTGTTTTTT. The V call is TRBV7-2, the J call TRBJ2-2; D might be TRBD2 (5 bases). Germline V gene lookup returns CDR1 SGHTA and CDR2 FQGNSA. The CDR3 totals 17 residues. Trimming cost V 3 bases and J 0 bases, with 14 bases left between them.

The rearrangement joins TRBV9 to TRBJ1-6; no clear D. CDR1 SGDLS and CDR2 YYNGEE come from the germline V gene. This CDR3 comprises 13 residues. V was shortened by 4 bases and J by 3 bases, with 5 bases between the two germline ends. CDR3 sequence (DNA): TGTGCCAGCAGCCCAGACTATAATTCACCCCTCCACTTT. It yields the protein CASSPDYNSPLHF.

J is TRBJ1-1 and V is TRBV7-2; D is uncertain. Deletions cut 8 bases from V and 2 bases from J, with 12 bases between. CDR1 and CDR2 from the germline V gene are SGHTA and FQGNSA. This CDR3 is 13 amino acids long. In DNA, the CDR3 is TGTGCCAGCGTGGCGCGGACTAACACTGAAGCTTTCTTT. This codes for CASVARTNTEAFF. The entire variable domain, with the rest obtained from reference TRBV7-2 and TRBJ1-1, is as follows: GAGVSQSPSNKVTEKGKDVELRCDPISGHTALYWYRQSLGQGLEFLIYFQGNSAPDKSGLPSDRFSAERTGGSVSTLTIQRTQQEDSAVYLCASVARTNTEAFFGQGTRLTVV.

Regarding this clone: The same CDR3 also results from other DNA sequences found in this sample. V usage is TRBV10-3 and J usage is TRBJ2-6; D is unclear. This CDR3 region has 14 residues. The germline CDR1 and CDR2 sequences are ENHRY and SYGVKD. Trimming left V 3 bases short and J 0 bases short, with 3 bases between. The CDR3 is CAISDSSGANVLTF. As DNA, the CDR3 is TGTGCCATCAGTGATTCCTCTGGGGCCAACGTCCTGACTTTC.

The sample holds a few counts of this clone. V gene TRBV12-5 combines with J gene TRBJ2-2, with D unresolved. With 0 bases removed from V and 6 bases from J, the gap between germline ends came to 11 bases. Germline CDR1 is LGHNT and CDR2 is FRNRAP. The CDR3 is 15 residues long. The CDR3 DNA is TGTGCTAGTGGTTTGGTACAATCGGTGGCCGGGGAGCTGTTTTTT. This codes for CASGLVQSVAGELFF.

This chain links TRBV11-2 with TRBJ2-1; 14 positions agree with TRBD2. Germline CDR1 and CDR2: SGHAT and FQNNGV. V lost 6 bases, J lost 3 bases, and 4 bases stayed unmatched. CDR3 length: 16 residues. In DNA form, the CDR3 reads TGTGCCAGCAGTGGACTAGCGGGGGGAATCTACAATGAGCAGTTCTTC. This encodes CASSGLAGGIYNEQFF.

The chain employs TRBV7-9 and TRBJ2-1; no firm D call. CDR1 SEHNR and CDR2 FQNEAQ come from the germline V gene (reference sequence). This CDR3 comprises 13 residues. The ends were cut back, 2 bases at V and 8 bases at J, with 10 bases in the middle. CDR3 nucleotide sequence: TGTGCCAGCAGCTTACTAGTTGCCGATGAGCAGTTCTTC. Protein product: CASSLLVADEQFF.

V usage is TRBV28 and J usage is TRBJ2-7, with D tentatively TRBD2 (5 bases). The V end lost 2 bases, the J end lost 0 bases, and 17 bases lay between the germline ends. Germline-derived CDR1 and CDR2 are MDHEN and SYDVKM. The CDR3 sequence is 17 residues long. CDR3 in amino acids: CASSLGERLVSSYEQYF. The DNA for the CDR3 is TGTGCCAGCAGTTTAGGCGAGCGGTTAGTTAGCTCCTACGAGCAGTACTTC. The variable domain in full, completed from reference TRBV28 and TRBJ2-7, reads DVKVTQSSRYLVKRTGEKVFLECVQDMDHENMFWYRQDPGLGLRLIYFSYDVKMKEKGDIPEGYSVSREKKERFSLILESASTNQTSMYLCASSLGERLVSSYEQYFGPGTRLTVT.

The chain employs TRBV13 and TRBJ1-1; 9 bases match TRBD1. V was pared by 3 bases and J by 5 bases, with 4 bases of the junction left unmatched. Germline V gene data show CDR1 as PRHDT and CDR2 as FYEKMQ (reference sequence). The CDR3 covers 14 residues. CDR3 sequence reads: CASSFDRGRTEAFF. The CDR3, as DNA: TGTGCCAGCAGCTTCGACAGGGGGAGGACTGAAGCTTTCTTT.

The CDR3: CASEQRGTGGGNQPQHF. The CDR3, as DNA: TGTGCCAGCGAACAAAGGGGGACAGGGGGCGGGAATCAGCCCCAGCATTTT. This chain links TRBV28 with TRBJ1-5, with 12 bases that match TRBD1. Germline CDR1 and CDR2: MDHEN and SYDVKM. Trimming at V came to 8 bases and at J to 4 bases, leaving 12 bases not matched to a gene. This CDR3 region has 17 residues. The whole variable domain, filled in from reference TRBV28 and TRBJ1-5, reads DVKVTQSSRYLVKRTGEKVFLECVQDMDHENMFWYRQDPGLGLRLIYFSYDVKMKEKGDIPEGYSVSREKKERFSLILESASTNQTSMYLCASEQRGTGGGNQPQHFGDGTRLSIL.

The chain uses TRBV19 and TRBJ2-7; TRBD1 matches 8 bases. Trimming cost V 3 bases and J 5 bases; bases outside gene matches: 24. Germline V CDR1 and CDR2: LNHDA, SQIVND (reference sequence). This CDR3 region has 20 residues. The CDR3 region is CASSMASDRGRYYTKDEQYF. In DNA, the CDR3 is TGTGCCAGTAGTATGGCTTCTGACAGGGGAAGATACTATACGAAGGACGAGCAGTACTTC. The complete variable domain, with remaining parts taken from reference TRBV19 and TRBJ2-7, reads DGGITQSPKYLFRKEGQNVTLSCEQNLNHDAMYWYRQDPGQGLRLIYYSQIVNDFQKGDIAEGYSVSREKKESFPLTVTSAQKNPTAFYLCASSMASDRGRYYTKDEQYFGPGTRLTVT.